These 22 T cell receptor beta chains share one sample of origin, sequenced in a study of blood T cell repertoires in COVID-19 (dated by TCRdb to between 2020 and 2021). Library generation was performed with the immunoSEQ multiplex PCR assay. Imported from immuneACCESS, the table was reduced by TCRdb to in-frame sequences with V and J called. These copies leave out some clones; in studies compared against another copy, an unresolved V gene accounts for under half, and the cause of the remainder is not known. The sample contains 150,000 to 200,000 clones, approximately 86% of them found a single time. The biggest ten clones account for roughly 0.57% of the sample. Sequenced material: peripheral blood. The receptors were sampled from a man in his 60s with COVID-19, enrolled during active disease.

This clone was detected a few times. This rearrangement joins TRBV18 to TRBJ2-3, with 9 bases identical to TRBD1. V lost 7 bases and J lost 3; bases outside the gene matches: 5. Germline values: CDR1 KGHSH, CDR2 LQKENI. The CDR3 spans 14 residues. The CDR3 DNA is TGTGCCAGCTTACAGGGGGCGCCTACAGATACGCAGTATTTT. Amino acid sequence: CASLQGAPTDTQYF.

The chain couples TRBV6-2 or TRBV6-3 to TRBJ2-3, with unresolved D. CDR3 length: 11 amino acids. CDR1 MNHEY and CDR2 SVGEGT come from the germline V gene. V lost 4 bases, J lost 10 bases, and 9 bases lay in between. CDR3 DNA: TGTGCCAGCAGTTTCGCCTACTCGCAGTATTTT. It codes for CASSFAYSQYF.

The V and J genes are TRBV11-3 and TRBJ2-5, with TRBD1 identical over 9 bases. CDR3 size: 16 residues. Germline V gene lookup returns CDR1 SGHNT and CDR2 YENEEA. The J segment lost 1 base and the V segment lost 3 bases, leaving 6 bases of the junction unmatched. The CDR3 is CASSLGQGSPQETQYF. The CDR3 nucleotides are TGTGCCAGCAGCTTGGGACAGGGTAGTCCCCAAGAGACCCAGTACTTC.

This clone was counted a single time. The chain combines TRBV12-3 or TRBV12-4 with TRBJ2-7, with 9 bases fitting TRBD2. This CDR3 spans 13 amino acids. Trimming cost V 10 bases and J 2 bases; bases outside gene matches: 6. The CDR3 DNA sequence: TGTGCCATCAAGACTAGCGGAACCTACGAGCAGTACTTC. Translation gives CAIKTSGTYEQYF.

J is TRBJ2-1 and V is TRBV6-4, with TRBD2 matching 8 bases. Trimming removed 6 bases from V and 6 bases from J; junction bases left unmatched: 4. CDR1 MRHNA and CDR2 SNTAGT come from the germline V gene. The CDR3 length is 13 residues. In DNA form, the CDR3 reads TGTGCCAGCAGCCCGGGACTAGGCAATGAGCAGTTCTTC. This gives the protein CASSPGLGNEQFF.

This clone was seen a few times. CDR3 bases: TGTGCCAGCAGCTTTGGCCGGAACACTGAAGCTTTCTTT. Encoded protein: CASSFGRNTEAFF. The V call is TRBV7-2, the J call TRBJ1-1; D is uncertain. Germline V CDR1 and CDR2: SGHTA, FQGNSA. This CDR3 has 13 residues. V lost 3 bases, J lost 1 base, and 6 bases lay in between.

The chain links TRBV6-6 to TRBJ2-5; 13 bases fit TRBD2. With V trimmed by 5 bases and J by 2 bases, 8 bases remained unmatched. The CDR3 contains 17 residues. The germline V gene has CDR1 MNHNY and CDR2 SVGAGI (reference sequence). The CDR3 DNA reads TGTGCCAGCAGTCAAACTAGCGGGGGGGCTAGACAAGAGACCCAGTACTTC. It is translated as CASSQTSGGARQETQYF.

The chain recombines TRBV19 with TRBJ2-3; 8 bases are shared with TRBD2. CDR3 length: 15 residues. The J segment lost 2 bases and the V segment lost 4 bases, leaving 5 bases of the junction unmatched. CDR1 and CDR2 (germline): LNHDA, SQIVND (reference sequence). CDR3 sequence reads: CASSTTSGDTDTQYF. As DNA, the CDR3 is TGTGCCAGTAGTACAACTAGCGGAGACACAGATACGCAGTATTTT.

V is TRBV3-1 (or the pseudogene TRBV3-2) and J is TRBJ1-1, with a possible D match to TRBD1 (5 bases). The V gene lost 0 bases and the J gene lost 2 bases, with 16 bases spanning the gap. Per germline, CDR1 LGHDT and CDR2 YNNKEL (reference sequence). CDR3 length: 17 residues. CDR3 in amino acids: CASSQDQGRAHNTEAFF. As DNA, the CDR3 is TGTGCCAGCAGCCAAGATCAGGGCAGGGCCCACAACACTGAAGCTTTCTTT.

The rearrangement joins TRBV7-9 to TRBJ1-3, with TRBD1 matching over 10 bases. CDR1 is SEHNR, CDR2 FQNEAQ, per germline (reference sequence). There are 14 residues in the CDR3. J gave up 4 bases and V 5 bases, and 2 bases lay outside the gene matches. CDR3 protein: CASSETGGGNTIYF. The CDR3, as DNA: TGTGCCAGCAGCGAGACAGGGGGCGGAAACACCATATATTTT.

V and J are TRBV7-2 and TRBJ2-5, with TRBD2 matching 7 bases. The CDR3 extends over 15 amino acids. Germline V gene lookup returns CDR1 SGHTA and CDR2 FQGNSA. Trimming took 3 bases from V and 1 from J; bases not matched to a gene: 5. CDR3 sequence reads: CASSLGRGFQETQYF. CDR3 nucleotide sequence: TGTGCCAGCAGCTTGGGGCGGGGGTTCCAAGAGACCCAGTACTTC.

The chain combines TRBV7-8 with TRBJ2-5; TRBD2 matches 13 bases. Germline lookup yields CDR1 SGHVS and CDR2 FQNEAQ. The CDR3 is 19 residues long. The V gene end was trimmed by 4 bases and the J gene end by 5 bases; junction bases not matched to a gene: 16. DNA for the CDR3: TGTGCCAGCAGCTCGTCCCGGAGGACTAGCGGGAGAGGGGCGGAGACCCAGTACTTC. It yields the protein CASSSSRRTSGRGAETQYF. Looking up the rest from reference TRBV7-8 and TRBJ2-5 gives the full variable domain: GAGVSQSPRYKVAKRGQDVALRCDPISGHVSLFWYQQALGQGPEFLTYFQNEAQLDKSGLPSDRFFAERPEGSVSTLKIQRTQQEDSAVYLCASSSSRRTSGRGAETQYFGPGTRLLVL.

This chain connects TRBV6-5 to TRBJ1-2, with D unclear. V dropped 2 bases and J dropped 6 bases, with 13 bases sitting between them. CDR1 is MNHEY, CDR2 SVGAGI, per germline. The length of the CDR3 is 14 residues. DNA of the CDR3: TGTGCCAGCAGTTACAGTTTGGCAGTCGATGGCTACACCTTC. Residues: CASSYSLAVDGYTF.

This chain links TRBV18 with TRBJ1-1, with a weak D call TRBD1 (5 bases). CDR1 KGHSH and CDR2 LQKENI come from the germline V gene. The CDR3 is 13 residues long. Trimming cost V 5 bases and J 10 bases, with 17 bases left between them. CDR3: CASSDRPAGGAFF. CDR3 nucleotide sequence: TGTGCCAGCTCAGATCGTCCTGCGGGGGGAGCTTTCTTT.

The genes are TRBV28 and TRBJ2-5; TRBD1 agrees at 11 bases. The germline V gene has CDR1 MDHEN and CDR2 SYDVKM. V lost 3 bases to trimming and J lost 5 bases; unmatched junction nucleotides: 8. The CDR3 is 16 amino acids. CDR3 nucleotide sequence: TGTGCCAGCAGTTTCCGGGACAGGGGGTTTCGGGAGACCCAGTACTTC. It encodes CASSFRDRGFRETQYF.

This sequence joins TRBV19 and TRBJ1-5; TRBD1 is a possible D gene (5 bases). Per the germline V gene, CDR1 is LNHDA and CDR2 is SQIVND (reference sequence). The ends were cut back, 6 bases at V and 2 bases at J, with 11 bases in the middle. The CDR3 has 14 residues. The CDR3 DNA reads TGTGCCAGTAGGCAGGGTACGGGCAATCAGCCCCAGCATTTT. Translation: CASRQGTGNQPQHF.

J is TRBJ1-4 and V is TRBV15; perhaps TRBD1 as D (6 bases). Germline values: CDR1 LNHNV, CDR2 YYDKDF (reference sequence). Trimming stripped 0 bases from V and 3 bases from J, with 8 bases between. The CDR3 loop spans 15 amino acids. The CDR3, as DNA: TGTGCCACCAGCAGAGAAGGGGGATCTAATGAAAAACTGTTTTTT. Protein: CATSREGGSNEKLFF.

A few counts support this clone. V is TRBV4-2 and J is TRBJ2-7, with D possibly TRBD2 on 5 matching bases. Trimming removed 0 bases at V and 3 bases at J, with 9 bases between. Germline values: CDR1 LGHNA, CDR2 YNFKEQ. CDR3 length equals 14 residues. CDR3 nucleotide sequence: TGTGCCAGCAGCCAAGATGCCGGGAACTACGAGCAGTACTTC. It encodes CASSQDAGNYEQYF.

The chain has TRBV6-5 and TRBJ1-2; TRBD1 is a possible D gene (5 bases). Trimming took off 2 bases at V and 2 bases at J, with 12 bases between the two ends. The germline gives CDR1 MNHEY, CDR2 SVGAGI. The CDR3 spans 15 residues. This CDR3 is CASSYDSPPNYGYTF. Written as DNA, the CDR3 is TGTGCCAGCAGTTACGACAGTCCCCCCAACTATGGCTACACCTTC.

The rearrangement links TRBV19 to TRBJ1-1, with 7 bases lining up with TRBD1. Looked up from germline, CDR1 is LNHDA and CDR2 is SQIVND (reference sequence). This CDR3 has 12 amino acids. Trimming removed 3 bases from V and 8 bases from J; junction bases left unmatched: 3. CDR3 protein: CASSIPDREAFF. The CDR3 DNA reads TGTGCCAGTAGTATCCCGGACAGGGAAGCTTTCTTT.

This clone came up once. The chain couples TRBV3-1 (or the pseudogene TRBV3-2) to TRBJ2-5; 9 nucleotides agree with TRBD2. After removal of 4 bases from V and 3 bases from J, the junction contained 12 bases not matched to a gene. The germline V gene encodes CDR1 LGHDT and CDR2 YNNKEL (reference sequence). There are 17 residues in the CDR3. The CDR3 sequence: CASSPGGVAGVKETQYF. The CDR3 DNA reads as TGTGCCAGCAGCCCAGGAGGGGTAGCGGGGGTTAAAGAGACCCAGTACTTC.

CDR3 DNA: TGTGCCAGCAGGCCGGGACAGGGGGGAGTCTACGAGCAGTACTTC. Translated, it gives CASRPGQGGVYEQYF. The genes are TRBV6-5 and TRBJ2-7; 11 bases agree with TRBD1. Losses at the gene ends were 6 bases for V and 3 bases for J; bases not matched to a gene: 7. Looked up from germline, CDR1 is MNHEY and CDR2 is SVGAGI. This CDR3 contains 15 residues.